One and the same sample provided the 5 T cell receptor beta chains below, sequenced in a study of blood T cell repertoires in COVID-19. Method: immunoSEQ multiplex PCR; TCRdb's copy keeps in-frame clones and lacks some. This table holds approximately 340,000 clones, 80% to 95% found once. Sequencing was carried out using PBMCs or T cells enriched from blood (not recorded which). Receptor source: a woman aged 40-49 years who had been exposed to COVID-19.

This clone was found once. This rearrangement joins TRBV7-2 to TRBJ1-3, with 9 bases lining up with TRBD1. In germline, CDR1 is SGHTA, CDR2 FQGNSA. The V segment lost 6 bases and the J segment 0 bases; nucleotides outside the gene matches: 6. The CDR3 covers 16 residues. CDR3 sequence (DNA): TGTGCCAGCAGTCCACAGGGGGCGAGCTCTGGAAACACCATATATTTT. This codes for CASSPQGASSGNTIYF.

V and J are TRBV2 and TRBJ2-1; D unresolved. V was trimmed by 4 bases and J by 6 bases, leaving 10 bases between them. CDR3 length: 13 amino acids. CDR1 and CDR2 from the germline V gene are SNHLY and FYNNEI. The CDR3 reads CASSASFSNEQFF. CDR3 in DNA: TGTGCCAGCAGTGCATCGTTCAGCAATGAGCAGTTCTTC.

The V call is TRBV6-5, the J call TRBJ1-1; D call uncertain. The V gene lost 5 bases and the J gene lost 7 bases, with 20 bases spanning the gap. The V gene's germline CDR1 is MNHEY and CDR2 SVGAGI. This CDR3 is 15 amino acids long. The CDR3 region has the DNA TGTGCCAGCAGTCAATCCGGGGATTCGCTCCGTGAAGCTTTCTTT. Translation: CASSQSGDSLREAFF.

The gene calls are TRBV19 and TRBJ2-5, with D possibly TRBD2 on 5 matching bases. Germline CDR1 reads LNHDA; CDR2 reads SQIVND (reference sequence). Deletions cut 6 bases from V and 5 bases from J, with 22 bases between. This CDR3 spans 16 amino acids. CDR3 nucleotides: TGTGCCAGTAGGCCTACTGGACTCAATACTTGGGAGACCCAGTACTTC. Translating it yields CASRPTGLNTWETQYF.

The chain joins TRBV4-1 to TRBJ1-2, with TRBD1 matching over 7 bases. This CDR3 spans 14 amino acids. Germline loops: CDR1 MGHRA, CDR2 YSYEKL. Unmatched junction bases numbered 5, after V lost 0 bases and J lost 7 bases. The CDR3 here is CASSQDGQATGYTF. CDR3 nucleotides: TGCGCCAGCAGCCAAGATGGACAGGCTACTGGCTACACCTTC.